This T cell receptor (beta chain) came from a study of OX40 agonist ivuxolimab in advanced cancers. Study in general: A mean age of approximately 60 years, range about 20 to 90, was recorded, and 70% to 85% were male.

Whole-study results and caveats: In CD8+ T cells, expanded clones were on average more numerous than in CD4+.

Repertoires were generated with immunoSEQ multiplex PCR, while TCRdb's copy carries only in-frame clones and drops some. This table has tens of thousands of clones, roughly 89% appearing once. Details on this clone: Its antigen is still unknown.

Germline values: CDR1 MGHRA, CDR2 YSYEKL. CDR3 length: 14 amino acids. V was shortened by 1 base and J by 5 bases, with 11 bases between the two germline ends. The chain joins TRBV4-1 to TRBJ2-5, with D possibly being TRBD1 (5 bases). The TCR originated in an adult with an advanced solid tumor such as melanoma, head and neck, liver or kidney cancer. Here the sequenced sample was CD4+ or CD8+ T cells sorted from blood, taken in a trial of the OX40 agonist ivuxolimab. The CDR3 loop is CASSQVGAWETQYF. CDR3 sequence (DNA): TGCGCCAGCAGCCAAGTAGGGGCTTGGGAGACCCAGTACTTC.